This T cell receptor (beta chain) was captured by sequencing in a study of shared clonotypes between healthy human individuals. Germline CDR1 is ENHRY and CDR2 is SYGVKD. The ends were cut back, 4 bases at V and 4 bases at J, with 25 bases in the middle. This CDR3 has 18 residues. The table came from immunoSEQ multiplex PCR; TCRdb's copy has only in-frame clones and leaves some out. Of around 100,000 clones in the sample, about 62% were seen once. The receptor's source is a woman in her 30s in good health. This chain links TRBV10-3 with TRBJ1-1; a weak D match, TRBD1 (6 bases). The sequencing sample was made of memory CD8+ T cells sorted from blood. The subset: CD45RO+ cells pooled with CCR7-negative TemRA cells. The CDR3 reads CAISGGRGTGHWATEAFF. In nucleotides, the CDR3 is TGTGCCATCAGTGGAGGCCGGGGGACGGGACACTGGGCCACTGAAGCTTTCTTT.